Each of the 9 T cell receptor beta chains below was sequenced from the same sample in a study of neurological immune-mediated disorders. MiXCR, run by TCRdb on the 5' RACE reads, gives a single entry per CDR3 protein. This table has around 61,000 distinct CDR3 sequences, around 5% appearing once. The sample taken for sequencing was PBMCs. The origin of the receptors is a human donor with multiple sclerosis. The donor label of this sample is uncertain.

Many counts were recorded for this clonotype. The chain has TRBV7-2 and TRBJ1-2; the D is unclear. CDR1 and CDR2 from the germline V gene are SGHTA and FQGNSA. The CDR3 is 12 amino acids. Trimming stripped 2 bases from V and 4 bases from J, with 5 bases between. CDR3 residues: CASSLNGYGYTF. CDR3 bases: TGTGCCAGCAGCTTAAATGGCTATGGCTACACCTTC.

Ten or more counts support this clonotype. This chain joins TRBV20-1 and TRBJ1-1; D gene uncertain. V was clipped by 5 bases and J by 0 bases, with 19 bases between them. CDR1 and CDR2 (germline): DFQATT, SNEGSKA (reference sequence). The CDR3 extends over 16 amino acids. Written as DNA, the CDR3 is TGCAGTGCTTCCAATACCCTGCGCTTTCTGAACACTGAAGCTTTCTTT. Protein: CSASNTLRFLNTEAFF.

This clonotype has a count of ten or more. The DNA for the CDR3 is TGCAGTGCTAGAGAGGCCGGCTTAGGATCAGATACGCAGTATTTT. This sequence encodes CSAREAGLGSDTQYF. The chain uses TRBV20-1 and TRBJ2-3; no reliable D call. This CDR3 region has 15 residues. The germline V gene encodes CDR1 DFQATT and CDR2 SNEGSKA (reference sequence). Trimming shortened V by 0 bases and J by 4 bases, and 14 bases separated the two germline ends.

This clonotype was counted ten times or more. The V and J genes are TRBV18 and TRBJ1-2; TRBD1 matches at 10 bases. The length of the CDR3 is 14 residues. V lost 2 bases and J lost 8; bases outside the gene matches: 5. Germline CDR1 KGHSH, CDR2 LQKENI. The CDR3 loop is CASSPTGQGLGYTF. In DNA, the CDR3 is TGTGCCAGCTCACCAACGGGACAGGGGCTAGGCTACACCTTC.

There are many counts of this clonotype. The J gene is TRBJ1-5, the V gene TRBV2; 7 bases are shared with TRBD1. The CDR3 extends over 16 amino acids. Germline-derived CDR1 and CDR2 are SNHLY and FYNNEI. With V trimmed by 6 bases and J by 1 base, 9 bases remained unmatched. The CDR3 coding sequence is TGTGCCAGCAGGGCCCACAGGGGTATCAGCAATCAGCCCCAGCATTTT. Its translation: CASRAHRGISNQPQHF.

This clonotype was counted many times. This CDR3 reads CASSPGLRGWNEQFF. The DNA for the CDR3 is TGCGCCAGCAGCCCGGGACTTAGAGGGTGGAATGAGCAGTTCTTC. The V gene is TRBV5-1, the J gene TRBJ2-1; possible D gene TRBD2, 6 bases. V was pared by 4 bases and J by 7 bases, with 18 bases between. Germline V gene data show CDR1 as SGHRS and CDR2 as YFSETQ. The length of the CDR3 is 15 residues.

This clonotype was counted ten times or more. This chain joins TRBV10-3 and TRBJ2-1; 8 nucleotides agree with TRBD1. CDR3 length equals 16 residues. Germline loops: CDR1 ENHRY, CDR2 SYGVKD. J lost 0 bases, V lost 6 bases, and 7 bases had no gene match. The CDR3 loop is CAISSRGLSSYNEQFF. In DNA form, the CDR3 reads TGTGCCATCAGCTCCAGGGGGCTGAGCTCCTACAATGAGCAGTTCTTC.

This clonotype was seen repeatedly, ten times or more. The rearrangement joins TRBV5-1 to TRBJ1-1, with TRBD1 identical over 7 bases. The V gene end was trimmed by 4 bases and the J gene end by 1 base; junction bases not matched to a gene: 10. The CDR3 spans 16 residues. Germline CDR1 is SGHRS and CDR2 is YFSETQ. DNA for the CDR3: TGCGCCAGCAGCCCCGGACAGGTATTCAGGAACACTGAAGCTTTCTTT. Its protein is CASSPGQVFRNTEAFF.

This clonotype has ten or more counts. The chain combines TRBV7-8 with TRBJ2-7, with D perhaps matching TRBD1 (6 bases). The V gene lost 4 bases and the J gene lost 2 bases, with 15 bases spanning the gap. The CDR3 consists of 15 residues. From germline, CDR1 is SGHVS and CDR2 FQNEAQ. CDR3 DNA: TGTGCCAGCAGCTCTTCCACAGGGCCTGCCTACGAGCAGTACTTC. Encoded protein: CASSSSTGPAYEQYF.